These 19 T cell receptor beta chains came from one sample sequenced in a study of blood T cell repertoires in COVID-19. The assay was immunoSEQ multiplex PCR, and TCRdb's table has in-frame clones only and misses some. The sample contains about 200,000 clones, more than 65% of which appear only once. Material: peripheral blood. The origin of the receptors is an elderly woman with acute or convalescent COVID-19.

V is TRBV10-3 and J is TRBJ2-7, with TRBD1 identical over 8 bases. V trimming: 8 bases; J trimming: 2 bases; junction bases outside the gene matches: 5. The CDR3 contains 13 residues. Germline-derived CDR1 and CDR2 are ENHRY and SYGVKD. The CDR3 nucleotides read TGTGCCATCGGAGACAGGGGCCCCTACGAGCAGTACTTC. Its protein product is CAIGDRGPYEQYF.

As for this clone: Germline is not matched at one junction end, which may reflect a read error. The chain recombines TRBV18 with TRBJ1-2; TRBD1 matches 8 bases. The CDR3 is 12 residues long. Per germline, CDR1 KGHSH and CDR2 LQKENI. CDR3 DNA: TGTGCCAGCTCACCACCCACAGGGGGTCATTCCTTC. Translation: CASSPPTGGHSF.

The chain is built from TRBV19 and TRBJ1-2; a weak D match, TRBD1 (6 bases). Looked up from germline, CDR1 is LNHDA and CDR2 is SQIVND (reference sequence). The CDR3 extends over 12 amino acids. V was shortened by 7 bases and J by 2 bases, with 8 bases between the two germline ends. The CDR3 loop is CASKDRNYGYTF. CDR3 nucleotides: TGTGCCAGTAAAGACAGGAACTATGGCTACACCTTC.

The V and J genes are TRBV7-3 and TRBJ1-2, with D possibly being TRBD1 (6 bases). Trimming stripped 7 bases from V and 5 bases from J, with 14 bases between. CDR1 SGHTA and CDR2 FQGTGA come from the germline V gene. The CDR3 has 13 residues. CDR3 region: CASTQGLGYGYTF. Written as DNA, the CDR3 is TGTGCCAGCACCCAGGGGTTGGGGTATGGCTACACCTTC.

The chain couples TRBV7-9 to TRBJ1-6; 7 bases are shared with TRBD1. In germline, CDR1 is SEHNR, CDR2 FQNEAQ (reference sequence). J gave up 8 bases and V 5 bases, and 6 bases lay outside the gene matches. CDR3 length equals 14 residues. CDR3 amino acids: CASSPPGQDSPLHF. The CDR3, as DNA: TGTGCCAGCAGCCCCCCCGGACAGGATTCACCCCTCCACTTT.

This clone has ten or more counts. The V call is TRBV5-4, the J call TRBJ2-1, with D possibly matching TRBD2 (6 bases). Looked up from germline, CDR1 is SGHNT and CDR2 is YYREEE (reference sequence). V was trimmed by 0 bases and J by 6 bases, leaving 13 bases between them. The CDR3 covers 15 residues. The CDR3 DNA sequence: TGTGCCAGCAGCTTGGTTCTTGGAGGGATCAATGAGCAGTTCTTC. This codes for CASSLVLGGINEQFF.

The chain is built from TRBV30 and TRBJ1-6; 9 bases are a match to TRBD1. Germline trimming cut 4 bases from V and 6 bases from J; bases unmatched to any gene: 4. The CDR3 has 14 amino acids. From germline, CDR1 is GTSNPN and CDR2 SVGIG (reference sequence). The CDR3, as DNA: TGTGCCTGGACCGGGACAGGGCTTAATTCACCCCTCCACTTT. Protein: CAWTGTGLNSPLHF.

The chain carries TRBV7-3 and TRBJ1-6; possible D gene TRBD1, 5 bases. CDR1 and CDR2 (germline): SGHTA, FQGTGA. The CDR3 runs 15 residues. V dropped 5 bases and J dropped 7 bases, with 15 bases sitting between them. Here the CDR3 reads CASSPRAGPNSPLHF. Written as DNA, the CDR3 is TGTGCCAGCAGCCCCCGGGCGGGACCGAATTCACCCCTCCACTTT. The full variable domain, with the rest looked up from reference TRBV7-3 and TRBJ1-6, is GAGVSQTPSNKVTEKGKYVELRCDPISGHTALYWYRQSLGQGPEFLIYFQGTGAADDSGLPNDRFFAVRPEGSVSTLKIQRTERGDSAVYLCASSPRAGPNSPLHFGNGTRLTVT.

The V gene is TRBV7-8, the J gene TRBJ1-1; maybe TRBD1 (5 bases). Germline loops: CDR1 SGHVS, CDR2 FQNEAQ. This CDR3 is 16 amino acids long. The V end was cut by 5 bases, the J end by 0 bases, with 16 bases between. DNA for the CDR3: TGTGCCAGCAGCCTTGGGGCCAGACAGCTGAACACTGAAGCTTTCTTT. Its protein is CASSLGARQLNTEAFF.

The chain recombines TRBV6-5 with TRBJ1-2; D gene ambiguous. V lost 7 bases and J 4 bases, leaving 13 bases between the germline ends. The CDR3 consists of 13 residues. Germline lookup yields CDR1 MNHEY and CDR2 SVGAGI. DNA of the CDR3: TGTGCCAGCACCCTCAGTCGGGTCTATGGCTACACCTTC. This sequence encodes CASTLSRVYGYTF.

This clone has a handful of counts. The rearrangement joins TRBV5-1 to TRBJ2-2, with D possibly being TRBD2 (6 bases). The germline V gene encodes CDR1 SGHRS and CDR2 YFSETQ. The CDR3 totals 14 residues. The V end was cut by 1 base, the J end by 5 bases, with 9 bases between. The CDR3 region is CASSLSGGTGELFF. The CDR3 bases are TGCGCCAGCAGCTTGTCCGGGGGAACCGGGGAGCTGTTTTTT.

V and J are TRBV2 and TRBJ1-2; D may be TRBD1 (6 bases). V dropped 5 bases and J dropped 3 bases, with 10 bases sitting between them. The germline gives CDR1 SNHLY, CDR2 FYNNEI. This CDR3 contains 13 residues. The CDR3 protein is CASSYRVDYGYTF. In DNA form, the CDR3 reads TGTGCCAGCAGTTACAGGGTGGACTATGGCTACACCTTC.

V usage is TRBV6-5 and J usage is TRBJ2-5; 7 bases match TRBD2. V was clipped by 5 bases and J by 1 base; unmatched bases: 7. The V gene's germline CDR1 is MNHEY and CDR2 SVGAGI. CDR3 length equals 15 residues. CDR3 sequence: CASSLTGRGQETQYF. In DNA form, the CDR3 reads TGTGCCAGCAGTCTAACGGGGAGGGGCCAAGAGACCCAGTACTTC.

In this sample, this clone turned up a few times. The gene calls are TRBV19 and TRBJ1-5, with TRBD1 matching 10 bases. CDR3 length equals 14 residues. J gave up 7 bases and V 9 bases, and 9 bases lay outside the gene matches. Germline CDR1 and CDR2: LNHDA and SQIVND (reference sequence). The CDR3 nucleotides read TGTGCCAGCACTCCGGGACAGGGGCGACAGCCCCAGCATTTT. This codes for CASTPGQGRQPQHF. Using reference TRBV19 and TRBJ1-5 for the parts outside the CDR3, the full variable domain is DGGITQSPKYLFRKEGQNVTLSCEQNLNHDAMYWYRQDPGQGLRLIYYSQIVNDFQKGDIAEGYSVSREKKESFPLTVTSAQKNPTAFYLCASTPGQGRQPQHFGDGTRLSIL.

This rearrangement joins TRBV5-1 to TRBJ2-3; perhaps TRBD2 as D (6 bases). There are 15 residues in the CDR3. Germline loops: CDR1 SGHRS, CDR2 YFSETQ. V was shortened by 2 bases and J by 4 bases, with 14 bases between the two germline ends. The CDR3 loop reads CASSLGAGRADTQYF. DNA of the CDR3: TGCGCCAGCAGCTTAGGGGCGGGAAGGGCAGATACGCAGTATTTT.

The CDR3 region has the DNA TGTGCCAGCAGCTCGCCAGGGGGGACGAACACCGGGGAGCTGTTTTTT. Its translation: CASSSPGGTNTGELFF. The V gene is TRBV7-9, the J gene TRBJ2-2, with D perhaps matching TRBD1 (7 bases). CDR1 is SEHNR, CDR2 FQNEAQ, per germline (reference sequence). V was clipped by 4 bases and J by 0 bases, with 12 bases between them. The CDR3 runs to 16 residues.

The chain has TRBV6-5 and TRBJ1-6; 9 positions agree with TRBD1. Trimming cost V 8 bases and J 8 bases; bases outside gene matches: 10. Germline V gene lookup returns CDR1 MNHEY and CDR2 SVGAGI. The CDR3 is made up of 15 amino acids. The CDR3 loop reads CASLTGGGSHSPLHF. The DNA of the CDR3 is TGTGCCAGCTTAACAGGGGGCGGGAGTCATTCACCCCTCCACTTT.

This sequence joins TRBV12-3 or TRBV12-4 and TRBJ1-1; 7 nucleotides align to TRBD1. After removal of 5 bases from V and 5 bases from J, the junction contained 5 bases not matched to a gene. CDR3 size: 13 residues. The CDR3 protein is CASSPQGRTEAFF. As DNA, the CDR3 is TGTGCCAGCAGTCCACAGGGGAGAACTGAAGCTTTCTTT.

Notes on this clone: A single base separates this from a much larger clone, so it may be a read error. The chain combines TRBV25-1 with TRBJ1-4; the D gene is possibly TRBD1 (6 bases). The CDR3 spans 12 residues. The V end lost 6 bases, the J end lost 4 bases, and 6 bases lay between the germline ends. Germline V gene lookup returns CDR1 MGHDK and CDR2 SYGVNS. CDR3 in amino acids: CASRQGNEKLFF. Written as DNA, the CDR3 is TGTGCCAGCAGACAGGGTAATGAAAAACTGTTTTTT.